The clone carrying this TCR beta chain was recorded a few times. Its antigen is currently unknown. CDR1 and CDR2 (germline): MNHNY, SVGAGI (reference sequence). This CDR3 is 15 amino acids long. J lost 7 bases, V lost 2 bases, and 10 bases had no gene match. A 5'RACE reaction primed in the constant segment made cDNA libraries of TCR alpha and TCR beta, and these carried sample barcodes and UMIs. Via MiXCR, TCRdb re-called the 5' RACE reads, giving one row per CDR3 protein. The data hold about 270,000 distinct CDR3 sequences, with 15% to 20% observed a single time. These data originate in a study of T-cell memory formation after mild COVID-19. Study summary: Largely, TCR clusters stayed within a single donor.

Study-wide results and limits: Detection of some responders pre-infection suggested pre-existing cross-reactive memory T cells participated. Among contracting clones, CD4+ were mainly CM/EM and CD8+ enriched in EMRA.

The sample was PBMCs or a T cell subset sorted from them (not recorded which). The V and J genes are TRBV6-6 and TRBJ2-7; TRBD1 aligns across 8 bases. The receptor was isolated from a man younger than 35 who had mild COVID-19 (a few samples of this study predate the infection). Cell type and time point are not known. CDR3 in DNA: TGTGCCAGCAGTTACCCCGACAGGGGCTACGTGGAGCAGTACTTC. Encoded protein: CASSYPDRGYVEQYF.